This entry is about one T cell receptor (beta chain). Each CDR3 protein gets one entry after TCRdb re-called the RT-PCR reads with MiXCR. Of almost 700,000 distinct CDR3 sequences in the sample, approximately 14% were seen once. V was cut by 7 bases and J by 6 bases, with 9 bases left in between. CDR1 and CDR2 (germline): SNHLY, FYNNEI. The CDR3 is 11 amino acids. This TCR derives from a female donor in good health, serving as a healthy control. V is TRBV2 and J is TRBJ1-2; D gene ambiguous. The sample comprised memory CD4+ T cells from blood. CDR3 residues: CASTDRNGYTF. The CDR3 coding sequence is TGTGCCAGCACCGATAGGAATGGCTACACCTTC.